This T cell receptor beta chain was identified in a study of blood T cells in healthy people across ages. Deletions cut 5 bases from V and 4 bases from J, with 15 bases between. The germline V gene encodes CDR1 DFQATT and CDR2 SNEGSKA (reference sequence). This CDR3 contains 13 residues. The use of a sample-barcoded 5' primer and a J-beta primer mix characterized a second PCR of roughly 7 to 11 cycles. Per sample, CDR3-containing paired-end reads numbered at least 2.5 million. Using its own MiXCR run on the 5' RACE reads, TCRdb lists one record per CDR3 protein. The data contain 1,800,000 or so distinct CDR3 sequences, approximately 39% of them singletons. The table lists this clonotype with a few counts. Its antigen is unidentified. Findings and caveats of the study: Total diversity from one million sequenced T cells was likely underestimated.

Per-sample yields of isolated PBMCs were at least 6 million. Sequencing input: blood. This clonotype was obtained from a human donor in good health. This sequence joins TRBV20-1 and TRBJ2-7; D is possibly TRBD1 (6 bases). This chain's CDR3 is CSAPRQGKYEQYF. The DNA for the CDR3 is TGCAGTGCTCCAAGGCAGGGGAAATACGAGCAGTACTTC.